A few counts support the clone carrying this T cell receptor (beta chain). Its antigen remains unidentified. Germline CDR1 SNHLY, CDR2 FYNNEI. The junction had 9 bases not matched to a gene; V was cut back by 4 bases and J by 4 bases. The CDR3 has 16 residues. This sample stems from a study of T-cell reconstitution after alpha-beta-depleted transplantation in children. Study observations and caveats: Alpha-beta T cells about two months after transplant reportedly derived from several hundred expanded graft clones. Recipient T cells and thymic progenitors that survived were the source of the high TCRbeta diversity seen at day 60 in some patients. One year post-transplant, T-cell counts and diversity were largely derived from T cells produced anew.

Unique molecular identifiers were incorporated into the prepared TCRbeta library. In TCRdb, the PCR reads were re-called with MiXCR into one record per CDR3 protein. There are hundreds of thousands of distinct CDR3 sequences in the sample; under 20% occur only once, and just under 5% lies in the top ten. The sample consisted of PBMCs, mostly from graft donor cells, taken 360 days after TCRalphabeta/CD19-depleted stem cell transplant. The chain recombines TRBV2 with TRBJ2-4; TRBD1 matches at 8 bases. This receptor was obtained from a male patient aged 5 to 17 who had a stem cell transplant for acute lymphoblastic leukemia, so the T cells may come from the graft donor. The CDR3 DNA reads as TGTGCCAGCAGTGCACCCGCGGACAGGGTAAAAAACATTCAGTACTTC. It encodes CASSAPADRVKNIQYF.